These 31 T cell receptor beta chains came from one sample sequenced in a study of regulatory T cells in long-lasting Graves disease. Arm-PCR of CDR3 regions with iRepertoire HTBI primers generated TCR beta libraries. One entry per CDR3 protein results from TCRdb running MiXCR on the multiplex PCR reads. The table has about 310,000 distinct CDR3 sequences, roughly a fifth seen once. This sample's time point: persistent/refractory GD, antithyroid drugs over 5 years with positive TRAb. Scientists built the TCR library using RNA that was extracted from PBMCs. The specimen comprised peripheral blood mononuclear cells (PBMCs), sampled when the disease was refractory, from a patient treated with antithyroid drugs. The receptors derive from a female donor with Graves disease.

Regarding this clonotype: Germline is not matched at one junction end, which may reflect a read error. The chain uses TRBV27 and TRBJ2-7; D may match TRBD1 or TRBD2 (5 bases each). CDR3 length: 15 amino acids. Looked up from germline, CDR1 is MNHEY and CDR2 is SMNVEV (reference sequence). The CDR3 region has the DNA TGTGCCAGTTCCGTCGATGGGGCTAGCTCCTACAAGCAGTACTTC. This gives the protein CASSVDGASSYKQYF.

The rearrangement links TRBV5-1 to TRBJ2-7; tentative D call: TRBD1 (5 bases). Germline V gene lookup returns CDR1 SGHRS and CDR2 YFSETQ. The ends were cut back, 0 bases at V and 6 bases at J, with 13 bases in the middle. The CDR3 is 14 residues long. CDR3 sequence (DNA): TGCGCCAGCAGCTTGGACAGGATCTGGTCCGAGCAGTACTTC. It is translated as CASSLDRIWSEQYF. Together with reference TRBV5-1 and TRBJ2-7, the CDR3 gives the full variable domain: KAGVTQTPRYLIKTRGQQVTLSCSPISGHRSVSWYQQTPGQGLQFLFEYFSETQRNKGNFPGRFSGRQFSNSRSEMNVSTLELGDSALYLCASSLDRIWSEQYFGPGTRLTVT.

This clonotype was seen a handful of times. CDR3 bases: TGTGCCAGCAGTCGGGACACCGAGTTCGAGCAGTACTTC. This codes for CASSRDTEFEQYF. The chain combines TRBV12-3 or TRBV12-4 with TRBJ2-7; D is perhaps TRBD1 (6 bases). The CDR3 extends over 13 amino acids. V was cut by 5 bases and J by 6 bases, with 14 bases left in between.

The DNA of the CDR3 is TGCAGTGCTAGCGCCGGGACTAGCGGTCCCTACGAGCAGTACTTC. It is translated as CSASAGTSGPYEQYF. This chain links TRBV20-1 with TRBJ2-7; 11 nucleotides match TRBD2. CDR1 is DFQATT and CDR2 is SNEGSKA in the germline V gene (reference sequence). This CDR3 is built from 15 residues. The junction had 6 bases not matched to a gene; V was cut back by 3 bases and J by 2 bases.

This clonotype was picked up many times. The chain links TRBV28 to TRBJ2-5; 8 bases agree with TRBD1. This CDR3 is built from 14 residues. From germline, CDR1 is MDHEN and CDR2 SYDVKM. The V gene end was trimmed by 5 bases and the J gene end by 3 bases; junction bases not matched to a gene: 5. CDR3 sequence (DNA): TGTGCCAGCAGTCTGACGGACAGGGAAGAGACCCAGTACTTC. It yields the protein CASSLTDREETQYF.

This clonotype was detected a few times. V and J are TRBV29-1 and TRBJ2-2; D is undetermined. There are 14 residues in the CDR3. The germline CDR1 and CDR2 sequences are SQVTM and ANQGSEA. V was clipped by 2 bases and J by 1 base, with 8 bases between them. The CDR3 here is CSVENDGNTGELFF. The CDR3 bases are TGCAGCGTTGAAAATGACGGGAACACCGGGGAGCTGTTTTTT.

This clonotype was detected ten times or more. V and J are TRBV7-2 and TRBJ2-7; no firm D call. Germline lookup yields CDR1 SGHTA and CDR2 FQGNSA. V was cut by 1 base and J by 4 bases, with 17 bases left in between. The length of the CDR3 is 16 residues. The CDR3 DNA sequence: TGTGCCAGCAGCTTAGAGCAGGCTAGTGCACGATACGAGCAGTACTTC. Protein sequence: CASSLEQASARYEQYF.

This chain uses TRBV19 with TRBJ2-5; no firm D call. CDR1 is LNHDA and CDR2 is SQIVND in the germline V gene (reference sequence). Trimming removed 2 bases at V and 3 bases at J, with 7 bases between. The CDR3 is made up of 13 amino acids. The CDR3 nucleotides are TGTGCCAGTAGTATAAGGACCGAAGAGACCCAGTACTTC. Amino acids: CASSIRTEETQYF. Complete variable domain (other parts from reference TRBV19 and TRBJ2-5): DGGITQSPKYLFRKEGQNVTLSCEQNLNHDAMYWYRQDPGQGLRLIYYSQIVNDFQKGDIAEGYSVSREKKESFPLTVTSAQKNPTAFYLCASSIRTEETQYFGPGTRLLVL.

This clonotype showed up just a few times. The rearrangement uses TRBV5-1 and TRBJ2-7; D perhaps matches TRBD2 (5 bases). V lost 0 bases to trimming and J lost 7 bases, with 11 bases between them. The CDR3 contains 13 residues. From germline, CDR1 is SGHRS and CDR2 YFSETQ. In nucleotides, the CDR3 is TGCGCCAGCAGCTTGGCTTTTGAGGGAGAGCAGTACTTC. It yields the protein CASSLAFEGEQYF.

This clonotype turned up a few times. V usage is TRBV7-9 and J usage is TRBJ1-1; D remains ambiguous. Germline V gene data show CDR1 as SEHNR and CDR2 as FQNEAQ (reference sequence). CDR3 size: 12 residues. V was pared by 5 bases and J by 4 bases, with 8 bases between. Here the CDR3 reads CASSPGFTEAFF. The CDR3, as DNA: TGTGCCAGCAGCCCGGGTTTCACTGAAGCTTTCTTT.

This clonotype was observed many times. Written as DNA, the CDR3 is TGTGCCAGCAGACAAACTAGCGGGAGGGCCTACGAGCAGTACTTC. Amino acid sequence: CASRQTSGRAYEQYF. The chain couples TRBV28 to TRBJ2-7; 13 bases match TRBD2. Germline-derived CDR1 and CDR2 are MDHEN and SYDVKM. Trimming took 6 bases from V and 2 from J; bases not matched to a gene: 4. The CDR3 length is 15 residues. The full variable domain, completed using reference TRBV28 and TRBJ2-7, is DVKVTQSSRYLVKRTGEKVFLECVQDMDHENMFWYRQDPGLGLRLIYFSYDVKMKEKGDIPEGYSVSREKKERFSLILESASTNQTSMYLCASRQTSGRAYEQYFGPGTRLTVT.

This clonotype has at least ten counts. This chain connects TRBV19 to TRBJ2-2; the D call may be TRBD1 or TRBD2 (5 bases each). In germline, CDR1 is LNHDA, CDR2 SQIVND (reference sequence). The CDR3 sequence is 13 residues long. V was shortened by 11 bases and J by 2 bases, with 12 bases between the two germline ends. CDR3 bases: TGTGCCTGCCGGGACGTTAACACCGGGGAGCTGTTTTTT. Its translation: CACRDVNTGELFF.

As regards this clonotype: This may come from a read error, since a much larger clone is one base off. The chain couples TRBV18 to TRBJ2-5, with D unresolved. There are 14 residues in the CDR3. In germline, CDR1 is KGHSH, CDR2 LQKENI. CDR3: CASSALGFQEAQYF. The CDR3 DNA reads as TGTGCCAGCTCCGCGTTGGGGTTTCAAGAGGCCCAGTACTTC. Full variable domain (remainder filled in from reference TRBV18 and TRBJ2-5): NAGVMQNPRHLVRRRGQEARLRCSPMKGHSHVYWYRQLPEEGLKFMVYLQKENIIDESGMPKERFSAEFPKEGPSILRIQQVVRGDSAAYFCASSALGFQEAQYFGPGTRLLVL.

This clonotype is medium-sized in the sample. The rearrangement joins TRBV7-9 to TRBJ2-2; maybe TRBD1 (7 bases). Germline-derived CDR1 and CDR2 are SEHNR and FQNEAQ (reference sequence). The CDR3 loop spans 16 amino acids. The V and J ends lost 6 bases and 5 bases respectively, with 19 bases between them. CDR3 DNA sequence: TGTGCCAGCAGGACTAGTTGGGGGACAGCTACCGGGGAGCTGTTTTTT. Its protein is CASRTSWGTATGELFF.

This clonotype has at least ten counts. The chain employs TRBV28 and TRBJ2-5; 8 nucleotides agree with TRBD1. The ends lost 2 bases at V and 4 bases at J; junction bases unmatched: 6. CDR3 length: 15 amino acids. Germline assignment: CDR1 MDHEN and CDR2 SYDVKM. For the CDR3, the DNA is TGTGCCAGCAGTTTAGCACAGGGGGTTCGAGAGACCCAGTACTTC. Amino acid sequence: CASSLAQGVRETQYF. The variable domain in full, with the rest retrieved from reference TRBV28 and TRBJ2-5, is DVKVTQSSRYLVKRTGEKVFLECVQDMDHENMFWYRQDPGLGLRLIYFSYDVKMKEKGDIPEGYSVSREKKERFSLILESASTNQTSMYLCASSLAQGVRETQYFGPGTRLLVL.

This clonotype was counted at least ten times. The chain has TRBV29-1 and TRBJ1-1; TRBD1 is a possible D gene (5 bases). Looked up from germline, CDR1 is SQVTM and CDR2 is ANQGSEA. The CDR3 loop spans 12 amino acids. Trimming cost V 4 bases and J 4 bases, with 10 bases left between them. The CDR3 reads CSVVQGGTEAFF. CDR3 sequence (DNA): TGCAGCGTTGTGCAGGGAGGCACTGAAGCTTTCTTT.

This clonotype was observed a few times. V gene TRBV7-9 combines with J gene TRBJ2-4; D may correspond to TRBD1 or TRBD2 (5 bases each). V lost 4 bases to trimming and J lost 0 bases, with 22 bases between them. Germline CDR1 and CDR2: SEHNR and FQNEAQ (reference sequence). The CDR3 is made up of 19 amino acids. DNA for the CDR3: TGTGCCAGCAGCTCTCAGTTTGAAGGGACCCAACTAGCCAAAAACATTCAGTACTTC. Residues: CASSSQFEGTQLAKNIQYF.

V and J are TRBV27 and TRBJ2-1; D not certain. Trimming left V 2 bases short and J 10 bases short, with 9 bases between. Germline CDR1 reads MNHEY; CDR2 reads SMNVEV (reference sequence). This CDR3 has 12 residues. The CDR3 region is CASSLMGGEQFF. The DNA of the CDR3 is TGTGCCAGCAGTTTAATGGGTGGGGAGCAGTTCTTC.

This chain uses TRBV28 with TRBJ2-3; 8 nucleotides match TRBD1. There are 16 residues in the CDR3. The V and J ends lost 4 bases and 3 bases, in that order; junction bases with no gene match: 9. The germline V gene encodes CDR1 MDHEN and CDR2 SYDVKM. The CDR3 loop reads CASSYLSTGVTDTQYF. The CDR3 bases are TGTGCCAGCAGTTACCTCTCGACAGGGGTAACAGATACGCAGTATTTT.

This clonotype came up a few times. The chain couples TRBV6-5 to TRBJ1-6; D gene unclear. CDR1 and CDR2 (germline): MNHEY, SVGAGI. CDR3 length equals 14 residues. The germline V and J ends were trimmed by 2 bases and 7 bases, with 9 bases remaining between them. The DNA of the CDR3 is TGTGCCAGCAGTTACCCCGGCAGCAATTCACCCCTCCACTTT. Protein product: CASSYPGSNSPLHF.

This clonotype turned up a few times. A read error may explain this, as a much larger clone is one base away. V and J are TRBV28 and TRBJ2-7; D call uncertain. Germline CDR1 reads MDHEN; CDR2 reads SYDVKM. V was shortened by 4 bases and J by 5 bases, with 9 bases between the two germline ends. The length of the CDR3 is 12 residues. The CDR3 loop is CASSSLANEQYF. In nucleotides, the CDR3 is TGTGCCAGCAGTTCACTGGCAAACGAGCAGTACTTC. Based on the CDR3 plus reference TRBV28 and TRBJ2-7, the full variable domain is DVKVTQSSRYLVKRTGEKVFLECVQDMDHENMFWYRQDPGLGLRLIYFSYDVKMKEKGDIPEGYSVSREKKERFSLILESASTNQTSMYLCASSSLANEQYFGPGTRLTVT.

In its sample, this clonotype was seen a few times. The V and J genes are TRBV29-1 and TRBJ2-6, with D possibly matching TRBD2 (6 bases). The CDR3 extends over 15 amino acids. Trimming removed 3 bases from V and 0 bases from J, with 9 bases in between. Germline V gene sequence: CDR1 SQVTM, CDR2 ANQGSEA. The CDR3 nucleotides are TGCAGCGTTGATAGCGGACCCTCTGGGGCCAACGTCCTGACTTTC. Translating it yields CSVDSGPSGANVLTF.

At least ten counts were recorded for this clonotype. The rearrangement joins TRBV28 to TRBJ1-2, with 8 bases matching TRBD1. The CDR3 contains 12 residues. The germline gives CDR1 MDHEN, CDR2 SYDVKM. With 8 bases clipped from V and 5 bases from J, the junction kept 4 bases outside the gene matches. The DNA for the CDR3 is TGTGCCAGCCACACAGGGGGATATGGCTACACCTTC. It encodes CASHTGGYGYTF.

Note on this clonotype: A much larger clone lies a single base off, so this may be a read error. CDR3 nucleotides: TGCAGCGTTGAACGGGGGGGATCCCACCTCCTTAACTATGGCTGCACCTTC. This gives the protein CSVERGGSHLLNYGCTF. The chain is built from TRBV29-1 and TRBJ1-2; TRBD1 might be the D (5 bases). Germline values: CDR1 SQVTM, CDR2 ANQGSEA. The CDR3 spans 17 residues.

This clonotype was seen more than once but under ten times. The V gene is TRBV12-3 or TRBV12-4, the J gene TRBJ1-3; a weak D match, TRBD1 (5 bases). The CDR3 length is 17 residues. V lost 5 bases and J lost 1, with 18 bases in between. The CDR3 is CASSHPRETLSGNTIYF. CDR3 bases: TGTGCCAGCAGTCACCCCAGGGAGACCCTTTCTGGAAACACCATATATTTT.

The chain carries TRBV12-3 or TRBV12-4 and TRBJ1-5; TRBD1 matches at 8 bases. This CDR3 is built from 14 residues. The trim removed 6 bases at V and 6 bases at J, leaving 7 bases unmatched. The CDR3 nucleotides are TGTGCCAGCAGCTTGGACAGGGAGAGTCAGCCCCAGCATTTT. Translated: CASSLDRESQPQHF.

The rearrangement joins TRBV10-3 to TRBJ1-1; 7 nucleotides match TRBD1. The CDR3 has 13 residues. Germline V lookup: CDR1 ENHRY, CDR2 SYGVKD. V lost 7 bases, J lost 5 bases, and 7 bases stayed unmatched. The CDR3 region is CAITQGVYTEAFF. Here the CDR3 DNA reads TGTGCCATCACCCAGGGGGTTTATACTGAAGCTTTCTTT.

With respect to this clonotype: A read error is possible here, since a much larger clone lies one base away. The chain is built from TRBV6-5 and TRBJ2-5; D ambiguous. Germline V gene lookup returns CDR1 MNHEY and CDR2 SVGAGI. There are 14 residues in the CDR3. Trimming left V 3 bases short and J 3 bases short, with 11 bases between. CDR3 nucleotide sequence: TGTGCCAGCAGTTATCCCAAGGCAGAAGAGACCCAGTACTTC. This gives the protein CASSYPKAEETQYF.

This clonotype was seen repeatedly, ten times or more. The chain has TRBV28 and TRBJ2-7; D is ambiguous. Between the trimmed V and J ends, which lost 3 bases and 3 bases, there was a span of 9 bases. CDR3 size: 13 residues. Germline V gene sequence: CDR1 MDHEN, CDR2 SYDVKM. The CDR3 DNA is TGTGCCAGCAGTTTGGCCCTGGACTACGAGCAGTACTTC. It codes for CASSLALDYEQYF.

This clonotype was detected many times. The chain uses TRBV15 and TRBJ1-1, with D possibly TRBD1 on 5 matching bases. Germline CDR1 LNHNV, CDR2 YYDKDF (reference sequence). V was cut by 0 bases and J by 8 bases, with 13 bases left in between. The CDR3 is 14 amino acids. CDR3: CATSRDHPRDEAFF. For the CDR3, the DNA is TGTGCCACCAGCAGAGATCATCCGAGGGACGAAGCTTTCTTT.

This clonotype was detected only a few times. The chain carries TRBV20-1 and TRBJ2-7; D may match TRBD1 or TRBD2 (6 bases each). With 6 bases removed from V and 2 bases from J, the gap between germline ends came to 20 bases. Germline CDR1 is DFQATT and CDR2 is SNEGSKA (reference sequence). This CDR3 has 15 amino acids. The CDR3 coding sequence is TGCAGTGCCACAACCCGAAGGGGGGCTACCTACGAGCAGTACTTC. Translated: CSATTRRGATYEQYF.